This T cell receptor beta chain was found in a study of blood T cell repertoires in COVID-19. Study processing details: From reference gene primer amplification, estimates of nucleated cell counts were derived. Data came from immunoSEQ multiplex PCR; TCRdb stores just in-frame clones and leaves some out. V and J calls and clone size follow that table, whereas D and trimming were derived from the DNA. The sample holds hundreds of thousands of clones, 87% seen once. Trimming at V came to 4 bases and at J to 8 bases, leaving 10 bases not matched to a gene. This CDR3 contains 15 residues. The germline gives CDR1 SGHTS, CDR2 YDEGEE.

The rearrangement links TRBV5-8 to TRBJ2-1, with 9 bases aligning to TRBD1. Input material: PBMCs or T cells enriched from blood (not recorded which). This TCR derives from a young woman with acute COVID-19. DNA for the CDR3: TGTGCCAGCAGCGACCGGGACAGGGCAGTCCATGAGCAGTTCTTC. This translates into CASSDRDRAVHEQFF. Full variable domain (outside the CDR3, taken from reference TRBV5-8 and TRBJ2-1): EAGVTQSPTHLIKTRGQQATLRCSPISGHTSVYWYQQALGLGLQFLLWYDEGEERNRGNFPPRFSGRQFPNYSSELNVNALELEDSALYLCASSDRDRAVHEQFFGPGTRLTVL.